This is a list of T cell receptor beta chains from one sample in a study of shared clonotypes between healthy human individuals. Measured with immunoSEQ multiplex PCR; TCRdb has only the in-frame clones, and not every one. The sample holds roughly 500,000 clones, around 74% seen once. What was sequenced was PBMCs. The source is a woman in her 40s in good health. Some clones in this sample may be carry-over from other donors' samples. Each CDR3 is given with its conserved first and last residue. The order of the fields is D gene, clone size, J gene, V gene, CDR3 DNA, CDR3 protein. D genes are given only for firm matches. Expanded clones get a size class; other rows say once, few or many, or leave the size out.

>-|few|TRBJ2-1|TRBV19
TGTGCCAGTAGTCTCGAGGGCCAAACTTACAATGAGCAGTTCTTC
CASSLEGQTYNEQFF
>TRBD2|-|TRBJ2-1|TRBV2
TGTGCCAGCAGTCAACTAGCGGGAGAGTTCAATGAGCAGTTCTTC
CASSQLAGEFNEQFF
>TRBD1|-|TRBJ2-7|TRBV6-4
TGTGCCACGAAACAGGGGCCCTCCTACGAGCAGTACTTC
CATKQGPSYEQYF
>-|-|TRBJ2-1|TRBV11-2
TGTGCCAGCAGCTTGAGCAATGAGCAGTTCTTC
CASSLSNEQFF
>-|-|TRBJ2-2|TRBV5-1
TGCGCCAGCAGCTTGGGGGTAGCGGCGAACACCGGGGAGCTGTTTTTT
CASSLGVAANTGELFF
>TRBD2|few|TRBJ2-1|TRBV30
TGTGCCTGGGGGTATTATTCCGGGACTAGAGGGAACAATGAGCAGTTCTTC
CAWGYYSGTRGNNEQFF
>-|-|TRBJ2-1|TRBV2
TGTGCCAGCTCGCGCGGGGGCCACCCGTTCTTC
CASSRGGHPFF
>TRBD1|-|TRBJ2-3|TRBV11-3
TGTGCCAGCAGCCCCGGGACAGGGTACGCAGATACGCAGTATTTT
CASSPGTGYADTQYF
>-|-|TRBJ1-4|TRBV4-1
TGCGCCAGCAGCCAAGCTAGGAACAGAAAGGAAAAACTGTTTTTT
CASSQARNRKEKLFF
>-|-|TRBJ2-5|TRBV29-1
TGCAGCGTTTTCTCAAGCGGAGACCAAGAGACCCAGTACTTC
CSVFSSGDQETQYF
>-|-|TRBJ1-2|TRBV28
TGTGCCAGCAGTCGGGTGTATGGCTACACCTTC
CASSRVYGYTF